Listed here are 14 T cell receptor beta chains from one sample, sequenced in a study of cytomegalovirus exposure and HLA in healthy donors. It was with 60 Vbeta and 13 Jbeta primers that the PCR ran. Sequencing used immunoSEQ multiplex PCR; TCRdb keeps in-frame clones, though not all of them. The table lists more than 95,000 clones, 83% of them singletons. The sequenced sample was PBMCs. The receptor set was obtained from a man younger than 30 in good health and CMV-seronegative.

The V call is TRBV5-6, the J call TRBJ2-3, with 7 bases fitting TRBD1. CDR3 length: 15 amino acids. The germline CDR1 and CDR2 sequences are SGHDT and YYEEEE. V trimming: 0 bases; J trimming: 4 bases; junction bases outside the gene matches: 5. In nucleotides, the CDR3 is TGTGCCAGCAGCTTGGAAGGGGGCTATGCAGATACGCAGTATTTT. Its protein product is CASSLEGGYADTQYF.

J is TRBJ2-1 and V is TRBV11-1, with D maybe TRBD1 (5 bases). Trimming removed 5 bases from V and 1 base from J, with 12 bases in between. CDR1 is SGHAT, CDR2 FQDESV, per germline (reference sequence). The CDR3 totals 15 residues. For the CDR3, the DNA is TGTGCCAGCAGCCCTGTTAAGGGGTCCTACAATGAGCAGTTCTTC. Protein: CASSPVKGSYNEQFF.

J is TRBJ2-3 and V is TRBV6-5; weak D call: TRBD2 (5 bases). The CDR3 has 11 residues. Germline V gives CDR1 MNHEY, CDR2 SVGAGI. The ends were cut back, 6 bases at V and 10 bases at J, with 11 bases in the middle. As DNA, the CDR3 is TGTGCCAGCAGAGAGGGAGACTCGCAGTATTTT. Translated, it gives CASREGDSQYF.

The chain carries TRBV2 and TRBJ1-2; the D gene is possibly TRBD1 (5 bases). V lost 4 bases and J 8 bases, leaving 11 bases between the germline ends. This CDR3 spans 12 amino acids. Germline V lookup: CDR1 SNHLY, CDR2 FYNNEI. This chain's CDR3 is CASSGNTGGYTF. The CDR3 DNA follows: TGTGCCAGCAGTGGGAATACAGGCGGCTACACCTTC.

This chain connects TRBV9 to TRBJ1-4; D may be TRBD1 (6 bases). Trimming pared 3 bases from V and 0 bases from J, leaving 6 bases between. This CDR3 is built from 14 residues. Germline-derived CDR1 and CDR2 are SGDLS and YYNGEE. The CDR3 DNA follows: TGTGCCAGCAGCGCAGGGGCAACTAATGAAAAACTGTTTTTT. Protein product: CASSAGATNEKLFF.

This chain joins TRBV9 and TRBJ1-1, with TRBD1 identical over 7 bases. V gave up 5 bases and J gave up 0 bases; unmatched junction bases: 1. Germline assignment: CDR1 SGDLS and CDR2 YYNGEE. This CDR3 region has 13 residues. Here the CDR3 reads CASRGGMNTEAFF. The CDR3 nucleotides read TGTGCCAGCAGAGGGGGCATGAACACTGAAGCTTTCTTT.

The rearrangement links TRBV7-9 to TRBJ1-2; 9 bases align to TRBD1. Germline CDR1 is SEHNR and CDR2 is FQNEAQ (reference sequence). Losses at the gene ends were 5 bases for V and 2 bases for J; bases not matched to a gene: 9. This CDR3 is 16 amino acids long. CDR3: CASSGPGQGGNYGYTF. CDR3 nucleotides: TGTGCCAGCAGCGGACCGGGACAGGGAGGAAACTATGGCTACACCTTC. Using reference TRBV7-9 and TRBJ1-2 for the parts outside the CDR3, the full variable domain is DTGVSQNPRHKITKRGQNVTFRCDPISEHNRLYWYRQTLGQGPEFLTYFQNEAQLEKSRLLSDRFSAERPKGSFSTLEIQRTEQGDSAMYLCASSGPGQGGNYGYTFGSGTRLTVV.

The V gene is TRBV21-1, the J gene TRBJ2-1; the table's D call of TRBD2 was not tested on the DNA. TRBV21-1 is recorded as a pseudogene. The CDR3 runs 20 residues. The CDR3 loop reads CASSKGGVLPHPPSYNEQFF. Here the CDR3 DNA reads TGTGCCAGCAGCAAAGGAGGTGTCTTGCCCCATCCCCCCTCCTACAATGAGCAGTTCTTC.

J is TRBJ2-1 and V is TRBV11-1; 7 bases line up with TRBD2. The CDR3 runs 17 residues. J lost 8 bases, V lost 5 bases, and 18 bases had no gene match. Germline V lookup: CDR1 SGHAT, CDR2 FQDESV (reference sequence). CDR3: CASSIPLGGGRGDEQFF. Written as DNA, the CDR3 is TGTGCCAGCAGCATTCCCCTGGGTGGCGGGAGAGGCGATGAGCAGTTCTTC.

The CDR3 DNA is TGTGCCAGCAGTTCGCCGACAGAAGGCAACTATGGCTACACCTTC. This sequence encodes CASSSPTEGNYGYTF. This chain links TRBV27 with TRBJ1-2, with D possibly matching TRBD1 (5 bases). The germline gives CDR1 MNHEY, CDR2 SMNVEV (reference sequence). CDR3 length equals 15 residues. The V end was cut by 4 bases, the J end by 2 bases, with 14 bases between.

This chain links TRBV6-1 with TRBJ2-5, with unresolved D. The J call could be wrong; TRBJ2-7 is a better fit for the DNA end. CDR3 length equals 11 residues. CDR1 is MNHNS and CDR2 is SASEGT in the germline V gene. CDR3 in amino acids: CASSEMVEQYF. For the CDR3, the DNA is TGTGCCAGCAGTGAAATGGTCGAGCAGTACTTC.

The rearrangement uses TRBV13 and TRBJ2-2; 9 bases are a match to TRBD1. Germline V lookup: CDR1 PRHDT, CDR2 FYEKMQ (reference sequence). The CDR3 contains 16 residues. Trimming removed 5 bases from V and 7 bases from J; junction bases left unmatched: 11. Here the CDR3 DNA reads TGTGCCAGCAGCCCCCTGGACAGGGGACGGGACGGGGAGCTGTTTTTT. Its protein product is CASSPLDRGRDGELFF.

The chain recombines TRBV6-5 with TRBJ1-4; 8 bases are shared with TRBD1. Germline CDR1 MNHEY, CDR2 SVGAGI. The CDR3 contains 14 residues. Trimming cost V 7 bases and J 8 bases; bases outside gene matches: 9. The CDR3 protein is CASKIGQGEEKLFF. In DNA, the CDR3 is TGTGCCAGCAAAATCGGACAGGGTGAAGAAAAACTGTTTTTT.

With respect to this clone: Other DNA sequences from this sample encode an identical CDR3 as well. The gene calls are TRBV19 and TRBJ1-2, with 12 nucleotides matching TRBD1. Trimming removed 6 bases from V and 8 bases from J; junction bases left unmatched: 13. There are 16 residues in the CDR3. Per the germline V gene, CDR1 is LNHDA and CDR2 is SQIVND (reference sequence). The CDR3 reads CASSQRGGTGGAGYTF. CDR3 bases: TGTGCCAGTAGCCAGAGGGGTGGGACAGGGGGCGCGGGCTACACCTTC.